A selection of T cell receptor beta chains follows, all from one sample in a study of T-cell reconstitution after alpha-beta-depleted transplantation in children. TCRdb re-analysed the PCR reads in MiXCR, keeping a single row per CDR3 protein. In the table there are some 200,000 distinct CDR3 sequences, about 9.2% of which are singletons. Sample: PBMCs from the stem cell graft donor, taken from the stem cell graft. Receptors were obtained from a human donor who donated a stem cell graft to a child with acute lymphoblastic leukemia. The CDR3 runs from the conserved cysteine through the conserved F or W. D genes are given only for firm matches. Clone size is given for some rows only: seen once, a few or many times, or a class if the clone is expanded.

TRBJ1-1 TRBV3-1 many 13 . CASSQSLNTEAFF TGTGCCAGCAGCCAGTCCCTCAACACTGAAGCTTTCTTT
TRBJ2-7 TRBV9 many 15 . CASSASGTVTYEQYF TGTGCCAGCAGCGCCTCCGGGACTGTCACCTACGAGCAGTACTTC
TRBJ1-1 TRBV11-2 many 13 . CASSFQGGTEAFF TGTGCCAGCAGCTTCCAAGGTGGTACTGAAGCTTTCTTT
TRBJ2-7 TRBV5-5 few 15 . CASSLGDFSTYEQYF TGTGCCAGCAGCTTGGGGGATTTCAGCACCTACGAGCAGTACTTC
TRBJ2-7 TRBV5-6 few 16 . CASSFGADYSTYEQYF TGTGCCAGCAGCTTCGGGGCAGACTATTCAACCTACGAGCAGTACTTC
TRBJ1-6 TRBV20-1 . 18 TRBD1 CSARGGTGAGGGNSPLHF TGCAGTGCTAGAGGGGGGACAGGGGCCGGTGGAGGTAATTCACCCCTCCACTTT
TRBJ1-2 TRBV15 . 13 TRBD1 CATSSGQIYGYTF TGTGCCACCAGCTCGGGACAGATCTATGGCTACACCTTC
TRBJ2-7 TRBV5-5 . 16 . CASSLEGGRVSYEQYF TGTGCCAGCAGCTTGGAGGGAGGCAGGGTCTCCTACGAGCAGTACTTC
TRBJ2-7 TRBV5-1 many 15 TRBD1 CASSIGTGPTYEQYF TGCGCCAGCAGCATAGGGACAGGACCCACCTACGAGCAGTACTTC
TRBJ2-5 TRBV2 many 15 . CASSESPPPGETQYF TGTGCCAGCAGTGAAAGCCCCCCACCGGGAGAGACCCAGTACTTC
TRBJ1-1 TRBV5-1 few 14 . CASRDTGKGAEAFF TGCGCCAGTCGGGACACAGGGAAAGGGGCTGAAGCTTTCTTT
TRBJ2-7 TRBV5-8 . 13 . CASSLIRAYEQYF TGTGCCAGCAGCTTGATACGTGCCTACGAGCAGTACTTC
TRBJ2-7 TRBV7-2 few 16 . CASSFGPPGHQYEQYF TGTGCCAGCAGCTTTGGCCCACCGGGACACCAGTACGAGCAGTACTTC
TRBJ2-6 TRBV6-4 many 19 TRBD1 CASSPWDRGLGDGANVLTF TGTGCCAGCAGTCCCTGGGACAGGGGATTAGGTGATGGGGCCAACGTCCTGACTTTC
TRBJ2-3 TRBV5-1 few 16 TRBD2 CASSSSGGGTTDTQYF TGCGCCAGCAGCTCATCGGGGGGAGGGACCACAGATACGCAGTATTTT
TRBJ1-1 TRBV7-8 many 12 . CASSLLSFEAFF TGTGCCAGCAGCTTATTATCCTTTGAAGCTTTCTTT
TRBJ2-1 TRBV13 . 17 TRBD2 CASSLGLAGVSYNEQFF TGTGCCAGCAGCCTCGGACTAGCGGGGGTTTCCTACAATGAGCAGTTCTTC
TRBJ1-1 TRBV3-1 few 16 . CASSQRTSLRPTEAFF TGTGCCAGCAGCCAGAGGACATCGTTAAGGCCCACTGAAGCTTTCTTT
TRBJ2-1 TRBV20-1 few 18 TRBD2 CSAATSGGGLSSYNEQFF TGCAGTGCTGCGACTAGCGGGGGGGGATTAAGCTCCTACAATGAGCAGTTCTTC
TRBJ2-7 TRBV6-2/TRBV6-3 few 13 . CASSYSPRYEQYF TGTGCCAGCAGTTACTCCCCGCGGTACGAGCAGTACTTC
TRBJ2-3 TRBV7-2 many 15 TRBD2 CASSLKAGGTNTQYF TGTGCCAGCAGCTTAAAAGCGGGGGGGACAAATACGCAGTATTTT
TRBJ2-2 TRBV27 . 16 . CASSFSLLQTTGELFF TGTGCCAGCAGTTTCTCCCTTCTGCAGACTACCGGGGAGCTGTTTTTT
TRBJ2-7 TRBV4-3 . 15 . CASSQGLTGGGEQYF TGCGCCAGCAGCCAAGGTTTAACAGGCGGAGGCGAGCAGTACTTC
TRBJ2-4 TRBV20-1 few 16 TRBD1 CSARVPGQGPRNIQYF TGCAGTGCTAGAGTCCCGGGACAGGGGCCTCGGAACATTCAGTACTTC
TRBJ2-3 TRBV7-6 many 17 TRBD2 CASSTGTSPSFTDTQYF TGTGCCAGCAGCACCGGGACTAGCCCCTCTTTCACAGATACGCAGTATTTT
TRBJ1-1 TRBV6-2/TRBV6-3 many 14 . CASTLGGGMAEAFF TGTGCCAGCACCCTGGGAGGAGGGATGGCTGAAGCTTTCTTT
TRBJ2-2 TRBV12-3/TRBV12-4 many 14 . CASSLALEAGELFF TGTGCCAGCAGTTTAGCGCTAGAGGCCGGGGAGCTGTTTTTT
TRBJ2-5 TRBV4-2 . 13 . CASSPGVAETQYF TGTGCCAGCAGCCCGGGGGTGGCAGAGACCCAGTACTTC
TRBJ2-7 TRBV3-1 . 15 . CASSQEVSSSYEQYF TGTGCCAGCAGCCAAGAGGTCAGCAGCTCCTACGAGCAGTACTTC
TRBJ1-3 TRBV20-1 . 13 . CSARARAGNTLYF TGCAGTGCTAGAGCCAGGGCTGGAAACACCCTATATTTT
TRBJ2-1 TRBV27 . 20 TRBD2 CASSRRGLAGAQSSYNEQFF TGTGCCAGCAGTCGCCGCGGACTAGCGGGGGCCCAGAGCTCCTACAATGAGCAGTTCTTC
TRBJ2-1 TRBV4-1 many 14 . CASSQPGLLNEQFF TGCGCCAGCAGCCAACCGGGACTCCTCAATGAGCAGTTCTTC
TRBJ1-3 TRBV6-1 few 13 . CASSPVYGNTIYF TGTGCCAGCAGCCCAGTCTATGGAAACACCATATATTTT
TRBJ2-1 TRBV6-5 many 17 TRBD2 CASSTRTRGGSYNEQFF TGTGCCAGCAGTACTAGAACCCGGGGGGGCTCATACAATGAGCAGTTCTTC
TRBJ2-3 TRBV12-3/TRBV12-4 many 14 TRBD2 CASSFLIAGDTQYF TGTGCCAGCAGTTTTTTAATAGCGGGGGATACGCAGTATTTT
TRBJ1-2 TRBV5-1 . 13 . CASSGTVNYGYTF TGCGCCAGCAGCGGCACAGTTAACTATGGCTACACCTTC
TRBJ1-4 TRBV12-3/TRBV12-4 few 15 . CASSLGSQGNEKLFF TGTGCCAGCAGTTTGGGGTCCCAGGGCAATGAAAAACTGTTTTTT
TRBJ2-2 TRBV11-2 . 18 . CASSLDGRAGANTGELFF TGTGCCAGCAGCTTAGACGGAAGGGCAGGAGCGAACACCGGGGAGCTGTTTTTT
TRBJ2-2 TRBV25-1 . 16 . CASQEPGPSSTGELFF TGTGCCAGCCAAGAACCGGGGCCCTCGAGCACCGGGGAGCTGTTTTTT
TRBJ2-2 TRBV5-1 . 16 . CASSLTATSNTGELFF TGCGCCAGCAGCTTGACTGCGACCTCGAACACCGGGGAGCTGTTTTTT
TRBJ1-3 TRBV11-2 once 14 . CASSPSFSGNTIYF TGTGCCAGCTCTCCCTCGTTCTCTGGAAACACCATATATTTT
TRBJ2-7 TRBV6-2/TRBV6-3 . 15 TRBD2 CASSKRGTDLYEQYF TGTGCCAGCAGTAAGCGGGGAACGGACTTGTACGAGCAGTACTTC
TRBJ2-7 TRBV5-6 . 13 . CASSLHRAYEQYF TGTGCCAGCAGCCTACACAGGGCCTACGAGCAGTACTTC
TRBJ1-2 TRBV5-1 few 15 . CASSLEGGFDYGYTF TGCGCCAGCAGCTTGGAGGGAGGGTTTGACTATGGCTACACCTTC
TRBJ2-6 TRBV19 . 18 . CASSIEVRIYSGANVLTF TGTGCCAGTAGTATAGAGGTCAGGATATACTCTGGGGCCAACGTCCTGACTTTC
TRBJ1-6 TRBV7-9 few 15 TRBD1 CASSPNTGEASPLHF TGTGCCAGCAGCCCCAATACAGGGGAGGCTTCACCCCTCCACTTT
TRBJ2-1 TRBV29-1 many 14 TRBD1 CSDLGQGAYNEQFF TGCAGCGACCTCGGACAGGGGGCTTACAATGAGCAGTTCTTC
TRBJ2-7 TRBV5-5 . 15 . CASSLDGVSVNEQYF TGTGCCAGCAGCTTGGATGGGGTGTCCGTGAACGAGCAGTACTTC
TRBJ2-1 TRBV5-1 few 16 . CASSFSRGYSYNEQFF TGCGCCAGCAGCTTCTCGCGGGGCTACTCCTACAATGAGCAGTTCTTC
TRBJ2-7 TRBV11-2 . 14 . CASSLGLDPYEQYF TGTGCCAGCAGCTTGGGACTGGATCCCTACGAGCAGTACTTC
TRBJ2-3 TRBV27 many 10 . CASWGDTQYF TGTGCCAGCTGGGGGGATACGCAGTATTTT
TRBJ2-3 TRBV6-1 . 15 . CASSLVGAGTDTQYF TGTGCCAGCAGCCTAGTGGGGGCTGGCACAGATACGCAGTATTTT
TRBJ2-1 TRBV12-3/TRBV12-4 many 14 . CASSFRGYYNEQFF TGTGCCAGCAGTTTCCGGGGTTACTACAATGAGCAGTTCTTC
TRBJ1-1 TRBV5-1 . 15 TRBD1 CASSLPTGGVGEAFF TGCGCCAGCAGCCTACCGACAGGGGGCGTGGGTGAAGCTTTCTTT
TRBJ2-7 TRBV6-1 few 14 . CASSAEGPTYEQYF TGTGCCAGCAGTGCCGAGGGGCCTACCTACGAGCAGTACTTC